These 4 T cell receptor beta chains share one sample of origin, sequenced in a study of blood T cell repertoires in COVID-19. This table comes from immunoSEQ multiplex PCR, and its TCRdb copy is limited to in-frame clones, with some not included. The sample lists about 280,000 clones, approximately 83% occurring once. The sample consisted of peripheral blood. These receptors originate from a woman under 40 who had recovered from COVID-19.

V is TRBV7-9 and J is TRBJ2-7, with no clear D. CDR1 and CDR2 from the germline V gene are SEHNR and FQNEAQ (reference sequence). Trimming took 4 bases from V and 2 from J, leaving 12 bases between them. The CDR3 is made up of 14 amino acids. CDR3 nucleotide sequence: TGTGCCAGCAGCTACCCTCCAGAAGCCTACGAGCAGTACTTC. This encodes CASSYPPEAYEQYF. The entire variable domain, with the rest obtained from reference TRBV7-9 and TRBJ2-7, is as follows: DTGVSQNPRHKITKRGQNVTFRCDPISEHNRLYWYRQTLGQGPEFLTYFQNEAQLEKSRLLSDRFSAERPKGSFSTLEIQRTEQGDSAMYLCASSYPPEAYEQYFGPGTRLTVT.

The chain couples TRBV3-1 (or the pseudogene TRBV3-2) to TRBJ2-4, with 10 bases lining up with TRBD2. The CDR3 totals 18 residues. V was clipped by 4 bases and J by 7 bases; unmatched bases: 16. Germline CDR1 and CDR2: LGHDT and YNNKEL (reference sequence). The DNA of the CDR3 is TGTGCCAGCAGCCGGAAACTAGCGGGGTCTCCCTTATTGAACATTCAGTACTTC. It yields the protein CASSRKLAGSPLLNIQYF.

The CDR3 reads CASSADRGGETQYF. The DNA of the CDR3 is TGTGCCAGCAGTGCAGACAGGGGTGGAGAGACCCAGTACTTC. V and J are TRBV2 and TRBJ2-5; TRBD1 matches 8 bases. The CDR3 is made up of 14 amino acids. Germline V lookup: CDR1 SNHLY, CDR2 FYNNEI. V shed 4 bases and J 4 bases; nucleotides not matched to a gene: 5. Full variable domain (missing parts from reference TRBV2 and TRBJ2-5): EPEVTQTPSHQVTQMGQEVILRCVPISNHLYFYWYRQILGQKVEFLVSFYNNEISEKSEIFDDQFSVERPDGSNFTLKIRSTKLEDSAMYFCASSADRGGETQYFGPGTRLLVL.

The table lists this clone with a few counts. This rearrangement joins TRBV2 to TRBJ2-1, with 8 positions matching TRBD2. Trimming at V came to 7 bases and at J to 15 bases, leaving 8 bases not matched to a gene. In germline, CDR1 is SNHLY, CDR2 FYNNEI. The CDR3 extends over 11 amino acids. CDR3 protein: CASKVSGARFF. The CDR3 DNA follows: TGTGCCAGCAAGGTTAGCGGGGCCCGGTTCTTC.